Below are 5 T cell receptor beta chains sequenced from a single sample in a study of T cell responses to AZD1222 COVID-19 vaccine. Data came from immunoSEQ multiplex PCR; TCRdb stores just in-frame clones and leaves some out. The table has about 140,000 clones, approximately 95% seen once. Material: peripheral blood, obtained 28 days after the second AZD1222 dose. These receptors all stem from an adult who received the AZD1222 COVID-19 vaccine.

The chain couples TRBV5-1 to TRBJ1-2, with 8 nucleotides matching TRBD1. V lost 4 bases to trimming and J lost 8 bases; unmatched junction nucleotides: 10. This CDR3 contains 14 residues. The germline V gene encodes CDR1 SGHRS and CDR2 YFSETQ. As DNA, the CDR3 is TGCGCCAGCAGCGAACGGACAGGGAAGAGCGGCTACACCTTC. As protein: CASSERTGKSGYTF.

The chain employs TRBV6-6 and TRBJ1-2, with D unresolved. Per germline, CDR1 MNHNY and CDR2 SVGAGI (reference sequence). V shed 2 bases and J shed 8 bases, with 9 bases lying between them. The CDR3 extends over 12 amino acids. In nucleotides, the CDR3 is TGTGCCAGCAGTTACCGGGAGTTAGGCTACACCTTC. Its protein product is CASSYRELGYTF.

The V gene is TRBV19, the J gene TRBJ2-6; TRBD2 is a possible D gene (5 bases). The CDR3 consists of 17 residues. In germline, CDR1 is LNHDA, CDR2 SQIVND (reference sequence). Trimming took off 3 bases at V and 0 bases at J, with 12 bases between the two ends. DNA of the CDR3: TGTGCCAGTAGTATCGACGGAGGACGCTCTGGGGCCAACGTCCTGACTTTC. Its translation is CASSIDGGRSGANVLTF.

The gene calls are TRBV29-1 and TRBJ2-2, with D possibly being TRBD1 (5 bases). V lost 3 bases and J 1 base, leaving 9 bases between the germline ends. The germline V gene encodes CDR1 SQVTM and CDR2 ANQGSEA. CDR3 length: 14 amino acids. Here the CDR3 DNA reads TGCAGCGTTGATCCAGGGAAGAACACCGGGGAGCTGTTTTTT. Residues: CSVDPGKNTGELFF.

The chain carries TRBV5-1 and TRBJ2-5; TRBD2 matches 13 bases. V shed 3 bases, J shed 3 bases, and the junction held 2 bases outside the gene matches. The CDR3 extends over 15 amino acids. CDR1 SGHRS and CDR2 YFSETQ come from the germline V gene. CDR3 region: CASSWGLAGKETQYF. In DNA, the CDR3 is TGCGCCAGCAGCTGGGGACTAGCGGGGAAAGAGACCCAGTACTTC.